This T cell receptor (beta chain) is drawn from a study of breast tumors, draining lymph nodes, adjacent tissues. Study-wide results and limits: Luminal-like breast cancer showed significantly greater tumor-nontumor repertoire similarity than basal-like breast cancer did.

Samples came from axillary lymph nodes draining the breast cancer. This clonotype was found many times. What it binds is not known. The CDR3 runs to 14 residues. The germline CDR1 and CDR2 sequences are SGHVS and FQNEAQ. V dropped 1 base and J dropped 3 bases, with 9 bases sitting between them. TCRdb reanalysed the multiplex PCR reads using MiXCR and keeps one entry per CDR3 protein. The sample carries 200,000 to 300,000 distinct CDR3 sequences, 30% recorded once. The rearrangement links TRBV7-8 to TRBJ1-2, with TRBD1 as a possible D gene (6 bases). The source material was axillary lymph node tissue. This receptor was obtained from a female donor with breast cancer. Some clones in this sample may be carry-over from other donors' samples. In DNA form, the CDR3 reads TGTGCCAGCAGCTTAGTCGGGGGCGACTATGGCTACACCTTC. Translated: CASSLVGGDYGYTF.